These 27 T cell receptor beta chains originate from one sample sequenced in a study of T cell responses to AZD1222 COVID-19 vaccine. Clones were sequenced by immunoSEQ multiplex PCR, and TCRdb holds only the in-frame ones, with some missing. The sample has 90,000 to 100,000 clones, 88% seen once. This specimen was peripheral blood, taken on day 0 of AZD1222 vaccination. These receptors came from an adult in good health.

The chain uses TRBV19 and TRBJ1-4; no clear D. Germline V gives CDR1 LNHDA, CDR2 SQIVND (reference sequence). Trimming took off 4 bases at V and 0 bases at J, with 12 bases between the two ends. This CDR3 is 16 amino acids long. Here the CDR3 reads CASSKSGGATNEKLFF. CDR3 coding DNA: TGTGCCAGTAGTAAATCGGGCGGTGCAACTAATGAAAAACTGTTTTTT.

The genes are TRBV5-1 and TRBJ2-2; D ambiguous. CDR1 and CDR2 from the germline V gene are SGHRS and YFSETQ. Trimming removed 4 bases from V and 6 bases from J, with 7 bases in between. The CDR3 contains 12 residues. The CDR3 reads CASSLKSGELFF. The DNA of the CDR3 is TGCGCCAGCAGCCTGAAGTCCGGGGAGCTGTTTTTT.

The rearrangement joins TRBV28 to TRBJ1-5, with 8 bases identical to TRBD1. This CDR3 is built from 16 residues. The J segment lost 2 bases and the V segment lost 2 bases, leaving 5 bases of the junction unmatched. Germline V gives CDR1 MDHEN, CDR2 SYDVKM. Here the CDR3 reads CASSLRDRGGNQPQHF. The CDR3 DNA is TGTGCCAGCAGTTTACGTGACAGGGGAGGCAATCAGCCCCAGCATTTT.

The chain recombines TRBV6-4 with TRBJ2-2, with 8 bases identical to TRBD2. Germline V lookup: CDR1 MRHNA, CDR2 SNTAGT. CDR3 size: 15 residues. Germline trimming cut 5 bases from V and 5 bases from J; bases unmatched to any gene: 7. CDR3 in DNA: TGTGCCAGCAGTCCGGGACTAGATCTAACCGGGGAGCTGTTTTTT. Protein product: CASSPGLDLTGELFF.

The chain links TRBV6-5 to TRBJ1-1; TRBD1 is a possible D gene (6 bases). The germline V and J ends were trimmed by 4 bases and 1 base, with 13 bases remaining between them. In germline, CDR1 is MNHEY, CDR2 SVGAGI. The CDR3 is 15 amino acids. CDR3 nucleotide sequence: TGTGCCAGCAGTTCCCAAGGGACAACGAACACTGAAGCTTTCTTT. Its translation is CASSSQGTTNTEAFF.

The gene calls are TRBV2 and TRBJ2-5; 7 bases align to TRBD2. The CDR3 length is 13 residues. V was pared by 4 bases and J by 2 bases, with 1 base of the junction left unmatched. CDR1 and CDR2 (germline): SNHLY, FYNNEI. CDR3 in DNA: TGTGCCAGCAGTGGACTAGCTCAAGAGACCCAGTACTTC. This translates into CASSGLAQETQYF. Drawing the rest from reference TRBV2 and TRBJ2-5, the complete variable domain is EPEVTQTPSHQVTQMGQEVILRCVPISNHLYFYWYRQILGQKVEFLVSFYNNEISEKSEIFDDQFSVERPDGSNFTLKIRSTKLEDSAMYFCASSGLAQETQYFGPGTRLLVL.

The chain links TRBV28 to TRBJ2-6; unclear D gene. V was trimmed by 3 bases and J by 4 bases, leaving 7 bases between them. CDR1 is MDHEN, CDR2 SYDVKM, per germline. The CDR3 covers 14 residues. This CDR3 reads CASSFVRGANVLTF. CDR3 coding DNA: TGTGCCAGCAGTTTCGTCCGGGGGGCCAACGTCCTGACTTTC.

V is TRBV11-3 and J is TRBJ1-3; D gene ambiguous. Germline lookup yields CDR1 SGHNT and CDR2 YENEEA. The CDR3 is 14 residues long. V gave up 4 bases and J gave up 3 bases, with 10 bases separating them. In DNA, the CDR3 is TGTGCCAGCAGCTCGGGAGCATATGGAAACACCATATATTTT. Protein sequence: CASSSGAYGNTIYF.

The chain is built from TRBV5-1 and TRBJ1-1; no clear D gene. Trimming removed 0 bases from V and 8 bases from J, with 14 bases in between. The CDR3 sequence is 14 residues long. Germline CDR1 SGHRS, CDR2 YFSETQ. Written as DNA, the CDR3 is TGCGCCAGCAGCTTGGCAGTCAGCAACAAAGAAGCTTTCTTT. This sequence encodes CASSLAVSNKEAFF.

Concerning this clone itself: This sample includes further DNA sequences coding for the same CDR3. This chain uses TRBV18 with TRBJ2-5, with D unresolved. Germline V lookup: CDR1 KGHSH, CDR2 LQKENI. V was trimmed by 6 bases and J by 4 bases, leaving 9 bases between them. The CDR3 loop spans 12 amino acids. In DNA form, the CDR3 reads TGTGCCAGCTCCCCCGGCCGAGAGACCCAGTACTTC. This gives the protein CASSPGRETQYF.

This clone was seen a few times. The chain is built from TRBV6-5 and TRBJ1-1; possible D gene TRBD1, 6 bases. V was clipped by 0 bases and J by 3 bases, with 8 bases between them. Germline V CDR1 and CDR2: MNHEY, SVGAGI. CDR3 length: 14 amino acids. The CDR3 loop is CASSYSAGDTEAFF. CDR3 bases: TGTGCCAGCAGTTACTCGGCAGGGGACACTGAAGCTTTCTTT.

The chain employs TRBV19 and TRBJ1-5; TRBD1 agrees at 10 bases. Germline CDR1 reads LNHDA; CDR2 reads SQIVND (reference sequence). CDR3 length: 17 amino acids. Losses at the gene ends were 5 bases for V and 0 bases for J; bases not matched to a gene: 7. DNA for the CDR3: TGTGCCAGTAGTTCCCGGGACAGGGGTTATAGCAATCAGCCCCAGCATTTT. Translating gives CASSSRDRGYSNQPQHF.

There are a few counts of this clone. This chain uses TRBV29-1 with TRBJ1-2, with unresolved D. CDR1 and CDR2 from the germline V gene are SQVTM and ANQGSEA. V was clipped by 3 bases and J by 7 bases, with 9 bases between them. This CDR3 has 11 residues. For the CDR3, the DNA is TGCAGCGTTGAGTGGGTTTCTGGCTACACCTTC. Protein sequence: CSVEWVSGYTF.

J is TRBJ2-1 and V is TRBV3-1 (or the pseudogene TRBV3-2); D is possibly TRBD1 (5 bases). Trimming removed 1 base at V and 5 bases at J, with 6 bases between. The CDR3 runs 13 residues. In germline, CDR1 is LGHDT, CDR2 YNNKEL (reference sequence). The CDR3 DNA reads TGTGCCAGCAGCCAAGCAGGGAACAATGAGCAGTTCTTC. Its protein product is CASSQAGNNEQFF.

The chain employs TRBV19 and TRBJ2-1; D uncertain. CDR1 is LNHDA and CDR2 is SQIVND in the germline V gene (reference sequence). This CDR3 is 13 amino acids long. Trimming took 4 bases from V and 0 from J, leaving 4 bases between them. The CDR3 loop reads CASSTSSYNEQFF. In DNA form, the CDR3 reads TGTGCCAGTAGTACGAGCTCCTACAATGAGCAGTTCTTC.

This chain connects TRBV5-1 to TRBJ1-5, with D tentatively TRBD1 (5 bases). The V end was cut by 0 bases, the J end by 7 bases, with 11 bases between. Germline-derived CDR1 and CDR2 are SGHRS and YFSETQ. The CDR3 is made up of 14 amino acids. The CDR3 sequence is CASSLGQGGQPQHF. The CDR3 bases are TGCGCCAGCAGCTTGGGGCAGGGAGGCCAGCCCCAGCATTTT.

V usage is TRBV4-1 and J usage is TRBJ2-2; 13 nucleotides line up with TRBD2. V was pared by 2 bases and J by 4 bases, with 1 base of the junction left unmatched. This CDR3 has 16 amino acids. Per the germline V gene, CDR1 is MGHRA and CDR2 is YSYEKL. The CDR3 protein is CASSQTSGRGTGELFF. CDR3 bases: TGCGCCAGCAGCCAAACTAGCGGGAGGGGCACCGGGGAGCTGTTTTTT.

The V call is TRBV9, the J call TRBJ1-1, with D hard to call. V lost 2 bases and J lost 4, with 9 bases in between. Germline V CDR1 and CDR2: SGDLS, YYNGEE. This CDR3 has 13 residues. The CDR3 region has the DNA TGTGCCAGCAGCGTGAGCTTCTCCACTGAAGCTTTCTTT. This codes for CASSVSFSTEAFF.

J is TRBJ1-1 and V is TRBV12-3 or TRBV12-4, with D possibly being TRBD1 (5 bases). Trimming cost V 2 bases and J 9 bases, with 10 bases left between them. The CDR3 spans 12 residues. CDR3 loop: CASSLHQGQAFF. The DNA of the CDR3 is TGTGCCAGCAGTTTACACCAGGGCCAAGCTTTCTTT.

The chain links TRBV11-3 to TRBJ2-1, with D tentatively TRBD1 or TRBD2 (5 bases each). Per the germline V gene, CDR1 is SGHNT and CDR2 is YENEEA. V lost 1 base and J lost 1, with 8 bases in between. The length of the CDR3 is 15 residues. The CDR3: CASSLGGNSYNEQFF. DNA of the CDR3: TGTGCCAGCAGCTTAGGGGGGAATTCCTACAATGAGCAGTTCTTC.

The chain joins TRBV28 to TRBJ1-2; D gene uncertain. The CDR3 covers 13 residues. Between the trimmed V and J ends, which lost 5 bases and 4 bases, there was a span of 11 bases. Germline CDR1 is MDHEN and CDR2 is SYDVKM. The CDR3 DNA reads TGTGCCAGCAGTCTAAAAGAGGCCTATGGCTACACCTTC. This codes for CASSLKEAYGYTF.

The chain uses TRBV19 and TRBJ1-5; tentatively, D is TRBD1 (6 bases). From germline, CDR1 is LNHDA and CDR2 SQIVND (reference sequence). V was trimmed by 4 bases and J by 6 bases, leaving 13 bases between them. There are 14 residues in the CDR3. In DNA form, the CDR3 reads TGTGCCAGTAGTAAAGAGGGGGAGATTCAGCCCCAGCATTTT. Translation: CASSKEGEIQPQHF.

The chain carries TRBV30 and TRBJ2-7, with 9 bases lining up with TRBD1. Germline values: CDR1 GTSNPN, CDR2 SVGIG (reference sequence). J gave up 2 bases and V 4 bases, and 9 bases lay outside the gene matches. This CDR3 region has 15 residues. The CDR3 bases are TGTGCCTGGAAATTAACAGGGGGCTCTCCCTACGAGCAGTACTTC. Translating gives CAWKLTGGSPYEQYF.

The V gene is TRBV2, the J gene TRBJ1-5; TRBD1 aligns across 7 bases. Germline assignment: CDR1 SNHLY and CDR2 FYNNEI. V lost 4 bases to trimming and J lost 6 bases; unmatched junction nucleotides: 9. The CDR3 contains 15 residues. CDR3 nucleotides: TGTGCCAGCAGTGTTCGACAGGGATCTCCTCAGCCCCAGCATTTT. This codes for CASSVRQGSPQPQHF.

The chain carries TRBV5-1 and TRBJ2-1, with 10 bases identical to TRBD2. The length of the CDR3 is 14 residues. The V gene's germline CDR1 is SGHRS and CDR2 YFSETQ. With 3 bases clipped from V and 8 bases from J, the junction kept 5 bases outside the gene matches. In nucleotides, the CDR3 is TGCGCCAGCAGCTCACTAGCGGGATTCGATGAGCAGTTCTTC. Translating gives CASSSLAGFDEQFF.

The chain combines TRBV5-4 with TRBJ1-1; 9 positions agree with TRBD1. CDR1 is SGHNT and CDR2 is YYREEE in the germline V gene (reference sequence). The CDR3 is 14 residues long. Trimming took 5 bases from V and 0 from J; bases not matched to a gene: 2. This CDR3 is CASRGTGMNTEAFF. As DNA, the CDR3 is TGTGCCAGCAGGGGGACAGGGATGAACACTGAAGCTTTCTTT.

The chain carries TRBV4-2 and TRBJ1-3; 10 bases agree with TRBD1. The CDR3 totals 17 residues. With V trimmed by 3 bases and J by 4 bases, 9 bases remained unmatched. From germline, CDR1 is LGHNA and CDR2 YNFKEQ. The CDR3 loop reads CASSHLDRGMDGNTIYF. The CDR3 DNA is TGTGCCAGCAGCCACCTGGACAGGGGGATGGACGGAAACACCATATATTTT.